This passage covers 12 T cell receptor beta chains from one sample sequenced in a study of blood T cell repertoires in COVID-19. Assay used: immunoSEQ multiplex PCR; TCRdb lists only in-frame clones, some missing. The sample has a few hundred thousand clones; around 88% are singletons. Sequenced input: peripheral blood. The receptors were sampled from a woman under 40 who had recovered from COVID-19.

The CDR3: CATSLTSGIAGEQFF. The DNA of the CDR3 is TGTGCCACCAGTCTGACTAGCGGGATAGCGGGGGAGCAGTTCTTC. This chain uses TRBV24-1 with TRBJ2-1; 11 nucleotides line up with TRBD2. V dropped 6 bases and J dropped 10; count of bases not matched to a gene: 10. The germline V gene encodes CDR1 KGHDR and CDR2 SFDVKD. CDR3 length: 15 residues.

This sequence joins TRBV9 and TRBJ2-5; D is possibly TRBD1 (6 bases). Trimming stripped 0 bases from V and 4 bases from J, with 19 bases between. From germline, CDR1 is SGDLS and CDR2 YYNGEE. This CDR3 has 17 residues. The CDR3 DNA follows: TGTGCCAGCAGCGTAGGCTCCTTATCCAGGGGAGCAGAGACCCAGTACTTC. Its translation: CASSVGSLSRGAETQYF.

The chain joins TRBV5-4 to TRBJ1-2, with a weak D call TRBD1 (5 bases). CDR3 length: 13 amino acids. V shed 4 bases and J shed 3 bases, with 10 bases lying between them. Germline V CDR1 and CDR2: SGHNT, YYREEE (reference sequence). In DNA form, the CDR3 reads TGTGCCAGCAGCGGCAGGGCAGACTATGGCTACACCTTC. Amino acids: CASSGRADYGYTF.

The V gene is TRBV7-2, the J gene TRBJ2-6; the D is unclear. The CDR3 is 15 amino acids. Germline CDR1 reads SGHTA; CDR2 reads FQGNSA. Trimming shortened V by 5 bases and J by 1 base, and 9 bases separated the two germline ends. Here the CDR3 DNA reads TGTGCCAGCAGCCCACTAAGGTCTGGGGCCAACGTCCTGACTTTC. Encoded protein: CASSPLRSGANVLTF. The whole variable domain, remainder taken from reference TRBV7-2 and TRBJ2-6, is GAGVSQSPSNKVTEKGKDVELRCDPISGHTALYWYRQSLGQGLEFLIYFQGNSAPDKSGLPSDRFSAERTGGSVSTLTIQRTQQEDSAVYLCASSPLRSGANVLTFGAGSRLTVL.

The V and J genes are TRBV28 and TRBJ2-1; the D gene is possibly TRBD2 (6 bases). There are 15 residues in the CDR3. V gave up 3 bases and J gave up 5 bases, with 14 bases separating them. CDR1 MDHEN and CDR2 SYDVKM come from the germline V gene. The CDR3, as DNA: TGTGCCAGCAGTTTTTTGGGACTTGGGGACAATGAGCAGTTCTTC. Its protein is CASSFLGLGDNEQFF.

The rearrangement uses TRBV18 and TRBJ1-1; D is possibly TRBD1 (6 bases). The CDR3 has 13 residues. Germline values: CDR1 KGHSH, CDR2 LQKENI. The V end was cut by 3 bases, the J end by 3 bases, with 8 bases between. The CDR3 DNA follows: TGTGCCAGCTCACCGGGGGCACACACTGAAGCTTTCTTT. As protein: CASSPGAHTEAFF.

The chain combines TRBV6-2 or TRBV6-3 with TRBJ2-1; D might be TRBD1 (6 bases). Germline CDR1 and CDR2: MNHEY and SVGEGT. The CDR3 is made up of 15 amino acids. V lost 2 bases, J lost 0 bases, and 8 bases lay in between. CDR3 DNA sequence: TGTGCCAGCAGTTACCGGGACAACTCCTACAATGAGCAGTTCTTC. This encodes CASSYRDNSYNEQFF.

This clone has only one observation. V is TRBV11-3 and J is TRBJ1-5; no firm D call. This CDR3 region has 16 residues. Trimming took 1 base from V and 1 from J, leaving 11 bases between them. CDR1 SGHNT and CDR2 YENEEA come from the germline V gene. DNA of the CDR3: TGTGCCAGCAGCTTAGTAATTCCAGAAAGCAATCAGCCCCAGCATTTT. Protein product: CASSLVIPESNQPQHF.

This chain uses TRBV10-3 with TRBJ2-7; D remains unclear. This CDR3 is 13 amino acids long. Per germline, CDR1 ENHRY and CDR2 SYGVKD. Trimming cost V 5 bases and J 4 bases, with 12 bases left between them. CDR3 region: CAISTAALYEQYF. The CDR3 DNA sequence: TGTGCCATCAGTACCGCGGCCCTGTACGAGCAGTACTTC.

A single count supports this clone. CDR3 protein: CASSPDRAEGGYTF. The CDR3 DNA reads TGTGCCAGCTCACCGGACAGGGCAGAGGGGGGCTACACCTTC. The chain has TRBV18 and TRBJ1-2, with 8 bases matching TRBD1. The J segment lost 8 bases and the V segment lost 3 bases, leaving 8 bases of the junction unmatched. The CDR3 contains 14 residues. Germline CDR1 KGHSH, CDR2 LQKENI. The variable domain in full, with the rest retrieved from reference TRBV18 and TRBJ1-2, is NAGVMQNPRHLVRRRGQEARLRCSPMKGHSHVYWYRQLPEEGLKFMVYLQKENIIDESGMPKERFSAEFPKEGPSILRIQQVVRGDSAAYFCASSPDRAEGGYTFGSGTRLTVV.

The chain is built from TRBV9 and TRBJ1-2; 7 bases map to TRBD1. CDR1 and CDR2 (germline): SGDLS, YYNGEE. CDR3 size: 13 residues. V shed 3 bases and J 3 bases; nucleotides not matched to a gene: 2. The CDR3 sequence: CASSGGGYYGYTF. CDR3 bases: TGTGCCAGCAGCGGAGGGGGCTACTATGGCTACACCTTC.

The chain recombines TRBV6-5 with TRBJ1-1; the D is unclear. Germline lookup yields CDR1 MNHEY and CDR2 SVGAGI. This CDR3 has 13 amino acids. V was clipped by 7 bases and J by 4 bases, with 13 bases between them. The CDR3: CASTRSRGTEAFF. CDR3 nucleotide sequence: TGTGCCAGCACGCGGAGCCGGGGCACTGAAGCTTTCTTT.